This note documents a single T cell receptor (beta chain) sequence. Its specificity is unknown. The data were obtained in a study of OX40 agonist ivuxolimab in advanced cancers. Trimming removed 2 bases at V and 8 bases at J, with 16 bases between. Looked up from germline, CDR1 is LNHNV and CDR2 is YYDKDF (reference sequence). The CDR3 is made up of 15 amino acids. Whole-study findings and limits: Relatively little clonal expansion, among the lowest observed, appeared in partial responders at 0.1-3.0 mg/kg. Both blood CD4+ and CD8+ T cells showed clonal growth by week 6 at 0.1 to 3.0 mg/kg. More expanded clones were seen, on average, in CD8+ T cells than in CD4+.

The data were produced by immunoSEQ multiplex PCR, yet TCRdb's version contains in-frame clones alone and is incomplete. The sample has about 64,000 clones; 87% are singletons. The V and J genes are TRBV15 and TRBJ2-1; tentative D call: TRBD2 (5 bases). This clonotype originated in an adult with an advanced solid tumor such as melanoma, head and neck, liver or kidney cancer. The sequences come from CD4+ or CD8+ T cells sorted from blood, collected in a trial of the OX40 agonist ivuxolimab. As DNA, the CDR3 is TGTGCCACCAGCAGAAAGAGGGAGATGGTCTATGAGCAGTTCTTC. Translation: CATSRKREMVYEQFF.